The clone carrying this T cell receptor beta chain has only one observation. One entry per CDR3 protein, called by TCRdb with MiXCR from the RT-PCR reads. The table lists around 2,700 distinct CDR3 sequences, roughly 80% of them singletons. This sample is drawn from a study of yellow fever vaccine responses in identical twins. V was pared by 3 bases and J by 7 bases, with 7 bases of the junction left unmatched. The CDR3 totals 16 residues. In germline, CDR1 is MNHEY, CDR2 SMNVEV (reference sequence). Sample: T cells from blood (PBMCs), unsorted or a sorted subset (not recorded which), taken before or after yellow fever vaccination (not recorded which). The sequence came from a woman between 18 and 30 years old who received the yellow fever vaccine. The V gene is TRBV27, the J gene TRBJ2-1; TRBD2 matches at 12 bases. CDR3 amino acids: CASSFLAGGPGNEQFF. In nucleotides, the CDR3 is TGTGCCAGCAGTTTTCTAGCGGGAGGGCCGGGGAATGAGCAGTTCTTC.